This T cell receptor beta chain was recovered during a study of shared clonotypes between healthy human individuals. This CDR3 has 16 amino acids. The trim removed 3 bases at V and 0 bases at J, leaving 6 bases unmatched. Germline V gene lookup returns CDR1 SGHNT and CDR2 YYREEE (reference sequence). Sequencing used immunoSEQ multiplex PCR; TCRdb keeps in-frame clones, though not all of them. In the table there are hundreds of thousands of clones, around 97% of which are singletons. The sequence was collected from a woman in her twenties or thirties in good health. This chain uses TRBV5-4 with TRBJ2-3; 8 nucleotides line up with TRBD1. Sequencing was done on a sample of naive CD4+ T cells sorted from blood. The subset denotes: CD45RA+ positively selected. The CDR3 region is CASSSGGSPSTDTQYF. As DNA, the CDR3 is TGTGCCAGCAGCTCAGGGGGCAGCCCTAGCACAGATACGCAGTATTTT.